Following are 18 T cell receptor beta chains from one sample sequenced in a study of early T cells in non-severe SARS-CoV-2 infection. MiXCR was run by TCRdb on the 5' RACE reads, yielding one entry per CDR3 protein. The data show tens of thousands of distinct CDR3 sequences, about 9.4% seen once. Source: whole blood, taken at baseline. These receptors came from an adult who was a healthcare worker with PCR-confirmed SARS-CoV-2 infection or an uninfected control (not recorded which).

V and J are TRBV7-9 and TRBJ1-2, with D perhaps TRBD1 (5 bases). This CDR3 spans 13 amino acids. V lost 6 bases, J lost 4 bases, and 12 bases lay in between. Germline values: CDR1 SEHNR, CDR2 FQNEAQ (reference sequence). The DNA of the CDR3 is TGTGCCAGCAGACCGACAGCGCTCTATGGCTACACCTTC. It codes for CASRPTALYGYTF.

This clonotype was seen at least ten times. The rearrangement uses TRBV5-1 and TRBJ1-6; unclear D gene. Trimming took off 2 bases at V and 4 bases at J, with 7 bases between the two ends. The CDR3 has 14 amino acids. In germline, CDR1 is SGHRS, CDR2 YFSETQ. This CDR3 reads CASSLDGYNSPLHF. As DNA, the CDR3 is TGCGCCAGCAGCTTAGACGGTTATAATTCACCCCTCCACTTT.

The table lists this clonotype with many counts. The V call is TRBV7-9, the J call TRBJ2-2; D possibly corresponds to TRBD1 (6 bases). The germline CDR1 and CDR2 sequences are SEHNR and FQNEAQ (reference sequence). V gave up 7 bases and J gave up 1 base, with 10 bases separating them. The CDR3 extends over 14 amino acids. The CDR3 region is CASTTTGNTGELFF. CDR3 sequence (DNA): TGTGCCAGCACCACGACAGGGAACACCGGGGAGCTGTTTTTT. Variable domain in full (rest from reference TRBV7-9 and TRBJ2-2): DTGVSQNPRHKITKRGQNVTFRCDPISEHNRLYWYRQTLGQGPEFLTYFQNEAQLEKSRLLSDRFSAERPKGSFSTLEIQRTEQGDSAMYLCASTTTGNTGELFFGEGSRLTVL.

The rearrangement uses TRBV29-1 and TRBJ1-2, with D perhaps TRBD1 (5 bases). CDR1 and CDR2 from the germline V gene are SQVTM and ANQGSEA. Trimming cost V 2 bases and J 3 bases, with 10 bases left between them. There are 13 residues in the CDR3. The CDR3 reads CSVERQFDYGYTF. The CDR3 DNA reads as TGCAGCGTTGAAAGACAGTTCGACTATGGCTACACCTTC.

The table lists this clonotype with many counts. The chain couples TRBV6-6 to TRBJ2-6; D is ambiguous. Trimming removed 0 bases from V and 1 base from J, with 7 bases in between. CDR1 is MNHNY, CDR2 SVGAGI, per germline (reference sequence). The CDR3 extends over 16 amino acids. The CDR3 sequence is CASSYSTASGANVLTF. The CDR3 region has the DNA TGTGCCAGCAGTTACTCGACGGCATCTGGGGCCAACGTCCTGACTTTC.

This clonotype was counted a few times. The chain couples TRBV7-9 to TRBJ2-7; D may be TRBD2 (5 bases). V was pared by 1 base and J by 9 bases, with 13 bases between. The CDR3 runs to 13 residues. The germline CDR1 and CDR2 sequences are SEHNR and FQNEAQ (reference sequence). This chain's CDR3 is CASSLGTRELQYF. CDR3 DNA: TGTGCCAGCAGCTTAGGAACACGGGAACTGCAGTACTTC.

In its sample, this clonotype was seen a few times. One end of the junction is discordant with germline, which a read error may explain. The V call is TRBV5-5, the J call TRBJ1-6; perhaps TRBD1 as D (5 bases). The CDR3 consists of 14 residues. CDR1 is SGHKS and CDR2 is YYEKEE in the germline V gene (reference sequence). CDR3 region: CASGGGLYNSPLHF. CDR3 DNA: TGTGCCAGCGGGGGAGGCCTCTATAACTCACCCCTCCACTTT.

The chain joins TRBV18 to TRBJ1-1, with 7 bases fitting TRBD1. Unmatched junction bases numbered 7, after V lost 5 bases and J lost 7 bases. The CDR3 is made up of 13 amino acids. Germline assignment: CDR1 KGHSH and CDR2 LQKENI. The CDR3 nucleotides read TGTGCCAGCTCAACGGACAGGAGGGGTGAAGCTTTCTTT. Its translation: CASSTDRRGEAFF.

This clonotype was picked up many times. The chain is built from TRBV4-3 and TRBJ2-7; tentative D call: TRBD2 (5 bases). Germline CDR1 is LGHNA and CDR2 is YSLEER. The CDR3 runs to 13 residues. V was trimmed by 4 bases and J by 3 bases, leaving 10 bases between them. The CDR3 DNA reads as TGCGCCAGCAGCCCGTCCAGCGGCTACGAGCAGTACTTC. It specifies CASSPSSGYEQYF.

The chain employs TRBV12-3 or TRBV12-4 and TRBJ2-3; no definite D call. Trimming took off 6 bases at V and 4 bases at J, with 11 bases between the two ends. This CDR3 has 13 residues. CDR3 nucleotides: TGTGCCAGCAGCCCCATAACCGCAGATACGCAGTATTTT. Translated: CASSPITADTQYF.

About this clonotype itself: The CDR3 end shows no conserved phenylalanine or tryptophan, and so a read error is likely. The V call is TRBV6-4, the J call TRBJ2-3, with D unresolved. CDR3 length equals 15 residues. Germline V gene sequence: CDR1 MRHNA, CDR2 SNTAGT. Trimming stripped 0 bases from V and 0 bases from J, with 7 bases between. CDR3 in DNA: TGTGCCAGCAGTGACTCGGTTAAGAGCACAGATACGCAGTATCTT. Encoded protein: CASSDSVKSTDTQYL.

This chain connects TRBV4-1 to TRBJ2-7; no clear D. Germline CDR1 is MGHRA and CDR2 is YSYEKL. With 0 bases removed from V and 3 bases from J, the gap between germline ends came to 12 bases. The CDR3 spans 15 residues. CDR3 residues: CASSQDPNGGYEQYF. CDR3 in DNA: TGCGCCAGCAGCCAAGACCCAAATGGCGGCTACGAGCAGTACTTC.

This clonotype was seen ten or more times. The chain joins TRBV10-3 to TRBJ2-7; 9 bases match TRBD1. Germline CDR1 is ENHRY and CDR2 is SYGVKD. The CDR3 length is 14 residues. V was clipped by 6 bases and J by 2 bases; unmatched bases: 5. The CDR3 sequence is CAISPGTGTYEQYF. As DNA, the CDR3 is TGTGCCATCAGCCCCGGGACAGGGACCTACGAGCAGTACTTC.

The genes are TRBV11-1 and TRBJ2-3, with 11 bases aligning to TRBD2. The germline gives CDR1 SGHAT, CDR2 FQDESV (reference sequence). With V trimmed by 2 bases and J by 4 bases, 5 bases remained unmatched. This CDR3 is built from 16 residues. CDR3 loop: CASSLRLAGGADTQYF. CDR3 nucleotides: TGTGCCAGCAGCTTAAGGCTAGCGGGGGGAGCAGATACGCAGTATTTT.

This clonotype occurred a few times. CDR3 DNA: TGTGCCAGTAGCAAACAGGGTGACCAGCCCCAGCATTTT. This translates into CASSKQGDQPQHF. The rearrangement joins TRBV19 to TRBJ1-5; maybe TRBD1 (6 bases). Germline-derived CDR1 and CDR2 are LNHDA and SQIVND (reference sequence). This CDR3 has 13 residues. V was clipped by 6 bases and J by 7 bases, with 13 bases between them. Together with reference TRBV19 and TRBJ1-5, the CDR3 gives the full variable domain: DGGITQSPKYLFRKEGQNVTLSCEQNLNHDAMYWYRQDPGQGLRLIYYSQIVNDFQKGDIAEGYSVSREKKESFPLTVTSAQKNPTAFYLCASSKQGDQPQHFGDGTRLSIL.

This clonotype was counted at least ten times. This rearrangement joins TRBV7-2 to TRBJ2-4, with 7 positions matching TRBD1. V lost 5 bases and J lost 4; bases outside the gene matches: 11. The germline gives CDR1 SGHTA, CDR2 FQGNSA. CDR3 length equals 16 residues. Here the CDR3 reads CASSRSPGQLKNIQYF. The CDR3 region has the DNA TGTGCCAGCAGCCGGTCTCCGGGACAGCTTAAAAACATTCAGTACTTC.

This clonotype has ten or more counts. The rearrangement uses TRBV4-3 and TRBJ1-1, with D uncertain. With 4 bases removed from V and 4 bases from J, the gap between germline ends came to 13 bases. CDR3 size: 14 residues. Germline loops: CDR1 LGHNA, CDR2 YSLEER. Written as DNA, the CDR3 is TGCGCCAGCAGCCCCCTACATTTGGGCACTGAAGCTTTCTTT. Translated, it gives CASSPLHLGTEAFF.

The chain carries TRBV12-5 and TRBJ2-1; D possibly corresponds to TRBD2 (6 bases). The CDR3 is 12 residues long. The germline V gene encodes CDR1 LGHNT and CDR2 FRNRAP. Trimming pared 5 bases from V and 10 bases from J, leaving 12 bases between. The CDR3 sequence is CASGVAEREQFF. The DNA for the CDR3 is TGTGCTAGTGGTGTAGCGGAAAGAGAGCAGTTCTTC.